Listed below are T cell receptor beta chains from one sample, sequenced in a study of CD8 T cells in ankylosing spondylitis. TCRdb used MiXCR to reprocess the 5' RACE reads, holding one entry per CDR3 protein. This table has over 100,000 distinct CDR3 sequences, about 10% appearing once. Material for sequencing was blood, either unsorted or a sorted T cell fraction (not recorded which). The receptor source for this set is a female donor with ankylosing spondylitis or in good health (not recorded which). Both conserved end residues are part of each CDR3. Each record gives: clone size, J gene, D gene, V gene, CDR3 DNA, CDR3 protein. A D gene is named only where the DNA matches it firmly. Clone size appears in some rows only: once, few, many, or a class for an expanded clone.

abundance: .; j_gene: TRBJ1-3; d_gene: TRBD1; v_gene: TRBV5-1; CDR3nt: TGCGCCAGCAGCGTGACAGGGGCGCCTGGAAACACCATATATTTT; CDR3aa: CASSVTGAPGNTIYF
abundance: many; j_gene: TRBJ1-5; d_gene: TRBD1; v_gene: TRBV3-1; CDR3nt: TGTGCCAGCAGCCAATCGGCACGGAGGGGGCACAATCAGCCCCAGCATTTT; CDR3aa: CASSQSARRGHNQPQHF
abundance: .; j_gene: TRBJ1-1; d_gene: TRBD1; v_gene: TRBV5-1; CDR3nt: TGCGCCAGCAGCGACCTGACAGGGGGCGCGGGGACTGAAGCTTTCTTT; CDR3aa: CASSDLTGGAGTEAFF
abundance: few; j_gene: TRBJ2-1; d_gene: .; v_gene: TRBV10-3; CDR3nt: TGTGCCATCAGTGAGTCGTTGGGGACCCAAAATGAGCAGTTCTTC; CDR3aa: CAISESLGTQNEQFF
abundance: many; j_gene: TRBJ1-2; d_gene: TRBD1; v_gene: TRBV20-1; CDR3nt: TGCAGTGCCCCTAAAGACCCTCAGGGGGGCTATGGCTACACCTTC; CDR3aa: CSAPKDPQGGYGYTF
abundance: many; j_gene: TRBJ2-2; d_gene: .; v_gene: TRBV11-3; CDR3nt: TGTGCCAGCAGCTCTAACGGGAGATACACCGGGGAGCTGTTTTTT; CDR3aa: CASSSNGRYTGELFF
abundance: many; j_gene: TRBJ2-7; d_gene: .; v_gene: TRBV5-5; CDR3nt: TGTGCCAGCAGCCCGGACCATTACGAGCAGTACTTC; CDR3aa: CASSPDHYEQYF
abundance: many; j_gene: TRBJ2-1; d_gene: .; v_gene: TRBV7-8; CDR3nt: TGTGCCAGCAGCTCGGACACCCTAAATTACAATGAGCAGTTCTTC; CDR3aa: CASSSDTLNYNEQFF
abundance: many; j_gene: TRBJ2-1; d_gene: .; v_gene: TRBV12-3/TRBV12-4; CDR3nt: TGTGCCAGCAGTGCCCAGGGATTCAGCTCCTACAATGAGCAGTTCTTC; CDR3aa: CASSAQGFSSYNEQFF
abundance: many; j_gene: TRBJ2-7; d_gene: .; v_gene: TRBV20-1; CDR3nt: TGCAGTTCTAGAAAGCCGGGGTCGTCCATCTACGAGCAGTACTTC; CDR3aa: CSSRKPGSSIYEQYF
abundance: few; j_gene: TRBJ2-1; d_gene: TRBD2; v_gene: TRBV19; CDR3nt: TGTGCCAGTAGTCCCCCCTCTGGCGGGAGGTTGTATGAGCAGTTCTTC; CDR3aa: CASSPPSGGRLYEQFF
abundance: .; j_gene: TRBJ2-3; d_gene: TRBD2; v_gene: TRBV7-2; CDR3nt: TGTGCCAGCAGCTTAGTCACCGGGACTAGGGGGATCGACTTT; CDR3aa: CASSLVTGTRGIDF
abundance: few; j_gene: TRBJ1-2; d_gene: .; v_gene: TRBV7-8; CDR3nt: TGTGCCAGCAGCTTAAACACAGCTTTCTATGGCTACACCTTC; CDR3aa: CASSLNTAFYGYTF
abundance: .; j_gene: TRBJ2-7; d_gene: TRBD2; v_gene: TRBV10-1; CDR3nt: TGCGCCAGCAGTGAGGGGACTAGCGGGCAATCCTACGAGCAGTACTTC; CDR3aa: CASSEGTSGQSYEQYF
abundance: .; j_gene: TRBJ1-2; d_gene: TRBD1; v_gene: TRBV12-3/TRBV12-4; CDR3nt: TGTGCCAGCAGTTACGACAGGGGGCCTGGAAACTATGGCTACACCTTC; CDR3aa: CASSYDRGPGNYGYTF
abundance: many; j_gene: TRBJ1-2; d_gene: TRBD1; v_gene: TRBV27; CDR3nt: TGTGCCAGCAGTTCGCTACAGGGGGCGATGTATGGCTACACCTTC; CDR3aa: CASSSLQGAMYGYTF
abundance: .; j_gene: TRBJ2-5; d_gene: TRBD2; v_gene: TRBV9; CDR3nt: TGTGCCAGCAGCATAGCGGGGCTGTACCAAGAGACCCAGTACTTC; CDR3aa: CASSIAGLYQETQYF
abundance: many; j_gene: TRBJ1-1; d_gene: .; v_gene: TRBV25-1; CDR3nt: TGTGCCAGCAGTGAATCCCTCGGGGTCCCACGCGAAGCTTTCTTT; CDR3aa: CASSESLGVPREAFF
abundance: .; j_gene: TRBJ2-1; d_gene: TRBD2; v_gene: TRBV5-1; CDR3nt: TGCGCCAGCAGCTTGGCGGGACTAGATACTTACAATGAGCAGTTCTTC; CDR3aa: CASSLAGLDTYNEQFF
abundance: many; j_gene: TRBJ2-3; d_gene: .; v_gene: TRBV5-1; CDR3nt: TGCGCCAGCAAAGGGCTCGGCGGAAGCACAGATACGCAGTATTTT; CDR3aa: CASKGLGGSTDTQYF
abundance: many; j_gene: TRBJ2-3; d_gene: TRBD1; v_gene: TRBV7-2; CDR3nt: TGTGCCAGCAGGCCCGGCCGGACCAGGGGGCTCGAAGATACGCAGTATTTT; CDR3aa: CASRPGRTRGLEDTQYF
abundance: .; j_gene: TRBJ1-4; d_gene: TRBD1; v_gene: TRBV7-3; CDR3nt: TGTGCCTTCAGCTCCGTGCAGGGGGCCTCCCAAGAACCCAATGAAAAACTGTTTTTT; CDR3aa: CAFSSVQGASQEPNEKLFF
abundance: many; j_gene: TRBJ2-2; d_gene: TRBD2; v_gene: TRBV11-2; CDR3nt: TGTGCCAGCAGCAAGGGTTCGGGAGGGTCAGAGCTGTTTTTT; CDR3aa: CASSKGSGGSELFF
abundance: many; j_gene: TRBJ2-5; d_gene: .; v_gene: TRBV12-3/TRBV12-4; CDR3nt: TGTGCCAGCAGGCTACAGAGCGGCCAAGAGACCCAGTACTTC; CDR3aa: CASRLQSGQETQYF
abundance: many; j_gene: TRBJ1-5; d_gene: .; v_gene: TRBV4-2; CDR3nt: TGTGCCAGCAGCCAAGGGCAGGGGTACCAGCCCCAGCATTTT; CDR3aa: CASSQGQGYQPQHF
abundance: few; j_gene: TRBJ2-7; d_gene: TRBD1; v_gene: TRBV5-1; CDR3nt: TGCGCCAGCAGCTCAGACCCGGGACAGGGGACCTACGAGCAGTACTTC; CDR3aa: CASSSDPGQGTYEQYF
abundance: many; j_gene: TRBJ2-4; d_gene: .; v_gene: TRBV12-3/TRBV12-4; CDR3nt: TGTGCCAGCAGTTTTGGAGTGGTAACCCCCAAAAACATTCAGTACTTC; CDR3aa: CASSFGVVTPKNIQYF
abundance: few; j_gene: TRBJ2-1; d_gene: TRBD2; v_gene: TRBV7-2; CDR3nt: TGTGCCAGCATCCTAGCGGGAGGTATAAACAATGAGCAGTTCTTC; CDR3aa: CASILAGGINNEQFF
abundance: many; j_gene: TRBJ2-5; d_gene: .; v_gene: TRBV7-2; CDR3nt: TGTGCCAGCAGCTTAAGGGTGACCCAGTACTTC; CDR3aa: CASSLRVTQYF